The entry that follows covers one T cell receptor beta chain sequence. Its antigen is not known. The sample comes from a study of T cell responses to AZD1222 COVID-19 vaccine. Study-level findings and limits: Donors, mostly white British, included more females; clonal diversity was possibly underestimated. In all cases, repertoires were sampled only after the peak T cell response. Just a handful of AZD1222 recipients tested seropositive at baseline.

Trimming shortened V by 1 base and J by 7 bases, and 17 bases separated the two germline ends. CDR1 is LGHNA and CDR2 is YNFKEQ in the germline V gene. This CDR3 contains 15 residues. TCRdb's table, derived via immunoSEQ multiplex PCR, lists solely in-frame clones and lacks some. The sample has approximately 110,000 clones; more than 70% are singletons. The TCR originated in an adult who received the AZD1222 COVID-19 vaccine. The sample here was peripheral blood, taken 28 days after the second AZD1222 dose. The J gene is TRBJ2-7, the V gene TRBV4-2; the D is unclear. For the CDR3, the DNA is TGTGCCAGCAGCCAAGGTCAGATGGGGTCGGAAGAGCAGTACTTC. Amino acid sequence: CASSQGQMGSEEQYF.